Presented here are 32 T cell receptor beta chains from one specimen sequenced in a study of shared clonotypes between healthy human individuals. Data came from immunoSEQ multiplex PCR; TCRdb stores just in-frame clones and leaves some out. The repertoire holds some 2.4 million clones, 93% seen once, with about 0.38% in the top ten. The sequencing input was naive CD4+ T cells from PBMCs. Documented subset: CD45RA+ positively selected. These receptor sequences come from a man between 18 and 35 years old in good health. Some clones in this sample may be carry-over from other donors' samples.

The J gene is TRBJ2-3, the V gene TRBV7-9; D might be TRBD2 (7 bases). Trimming removed 4 bases at V and 5 bases at J, with 16 bases between. The CDR3 sequence is 15 residues long. Looked up from germline, CDR1 is SEHNR and CDR2 is FQNEAQ (reference sequence). CDR3: CASSSKGGAGDTQYF. CDR3 sequence (DNA): TGTGCCAGCAGCTCCAAGGGGGGGGCGGGAGATACGCAGTATTTT.

The chain links TRBV5-1 to TRBJ2-2; D remains ambiguous. Germline V gene data show CDR1 as SGHRS and CDR2 as YFSETQ. The ends were cut back, 3 bases at V and 4 bases at J, with 10 bases in the middle. This CDR3 is 14 amino acids long. The CDR3 reads CASSWDPGTGELFF. The CDR3 DNA is TGCGCCAGCAGCTGGGATCCAGGCACCGGGGAGCTGTTTTTT.

The J gene is TRBJ1-2, the V gene TRBV12-5, with TRBD1 as a possible D gene (5 bases). Per germline, CDR1 LGHNT and CDR2 FRNRAP. The CDR3 has 15 residues. V dropped 0 bases and J dropped 8 bases, with 16 bases sitting between them. The CDR3: CASGLVPGRGDGYTF. CDR3 nucleotides: TGTGCTAGTGGTTTGGTACCGGGACGCGGGGACGGCTACACCTTC.

This chain links TRBV4-3 with TRBJ2-7, with 10 bases fitting TRBD1. CDR1 is LGHNA, CDR2 YSLEER, per germline. The V and J ends lost 3 bases and 5 bases, in that order; junction bases with no gene match: 10. The CDR3 spans 16 residues. The CDR3 coding sequence is TGCGCCAGCAGCCATGCCGACCGACAGGGGGCCCACGAGCAGTACTTC. Its protein product is CASSHADRQGAHEQYF.

The chain recombines TRBV10-3 with TRBJ2-3; 7 bases line up with TRBD2. The J segment lost 2 bases and the V segment lost 6 bases, leaving 5 bases of the junction unmatched. CDR1 and CDR2 from the germline V gene are ENHRY and SYGVKD. The CDR3 sequence is 14 residues long. CDR3 in amino acids: CAISPSGITDTQYF. The CDR3 nucleotides read TGTGCCATCAGCCCTAGCGGAATCACAGATACGCAGTATTTT.

The chain joins TRBV10-3 to TRBJ1-2, with TRBD1 matching over 8 bases. After removal of 6 bases from V and 7 bases from J, the junction contained 7 bases not matched to a gene. The CDR3 runs 13 residues. The germline V gene has CDR1 ENHRY and CDR2 SYGVKD. The CDR3 DNA follows: TGTGCCATCAGCGCGGACAGGGAGGGTGGCTACACCTTC. It is translated as CAISADREGGYTF.

The CDR3 reads CASSIRTGGTNNEQFF. Written as DNA, the CDR3 is TGCGCCAGCAGCATCCGGACAGGGGGGACCAACAATGAGCAGTTCTTC. The chain is built from TRBV5-1 and TRBJ2-1; the match to TRBD1 covers 10 bases. The CDR3 has 16 amino acids. CDR1 and CDR2 from the germline V gene are SGHRS and YFSETQ. Trimming at V came to 4 bases and at J to 5 bases, leaving 9 bases not matched to a gene.

J is TRBJ2-1 and V is TRBV28; D is perhaps TRBD2 (6 bases). V was clipped by 2 bases and J by 7 bases, with 18 bases between them. Per germline, CDR1 MDHEN and CDR2 SYDVKM. The CDR3 contains 16 residues. CDR3 sequence reads: CASSLGGGGGRNEQFF. The CDR3 DNA follows: TGTGCCAGCAGTTTAGGGGGAGGAGGTGGCCGGAATGAGCAGTTCTTC.

V gene TRBV18 combines with J gene TRBJ1-1; D ambiguous. Trimming removed 2 bases at V and 3 bases at J, with 7 bases between. Germline V gene sequence: CDR1 KGHSH, CDR2 LQKENI. The CDR3 spans 13 residues. The CDR3 bases are TGTGCCAGCTCACCAAACCCCGACACTGAAGCTTTCTTT. Its protein product is CASSPNPDTEAFF.

The chain links TRBV5-1 to TRBJ1-1, with D tentatively TRBD1 (6 bases). CDR1 is SGHRS, CDR2 YFSETQ, per germline. The V end was cut by 0 bases, the J end by 1 base, with 10 bases between. The CDR3 spans 15 residues. The CDR3 DNA follows: TGCGCCAGCAGCTTGGGGCCAGGGGCGAACACTGAAGCTTTCTTT. Residues: CASSLGPGANTEAFF.

This clone was recorded only once. The chain is built from TRBV7-3 and TRBJ1-1, with D hard to call. Germline V CDR1 and CDR2: SGHTA, FQGTGA. This CDR3 contains 14 residues. V was pared by 5 bases and J by 10 bases, with 20 bases between. CDR3: CASSPSSEVPAAFF. CDR3 sequence (DNA): TGTGCCAGCAGCCCCTCTTCGGAGGTCCCCGCAGCTTTCTTT.

The chain links TRBV18 to TRBJ1-4, with unresolved D. V was shortened by 4 bases and J by 5 bases, with 11 bases between the two germline ends. The germline gives CDR1 KGHSH, CDR2 LQKENI. CDR3 length: 14 residues. The CDR3 DNA follows: TGTGCCAGCTCACAGGTTCGATCGAATGAAAAACTGTTTTTT. It encodes CASSQVRSNEKLFF. The full variable domain, completed using reference TRBV18 and TRBJ1-4, is NAGVMQNPRHLVRRRGQEARLRCSPMKGHSHVYWYRQLPEEGLKFMVYLQKENIIDESGMPKERFSAEFPKEGPSILRIQQVVRGDSAAYFCASSQVRSNEKLFFGSGTQLSVL.

The chain recombines TRBV7-3 with TRBJ1-6; 7 bases are a match to TRBD1. CDR1 and CDR2 (germline): SGHTA, FQGTGA. The junction had 4 bases not matched to a gene; V was cut back by 1 base and J by 10 bases. This CDR3 has 14 residues. The CDR3 nucleotides are TGTGCCAGCAGCTTAAACAGGGGAGGATCACCCCTCCACTTT. Translation gives CASSLNRGGSPLHF.

This chain connects TRBV18 to TRBJ2-5; no firm D call. V lost 6 bases and J 2 bases, leaving 10 bases between the germline ends. CDR3 length: 13 residues. Germline-derived CDR1 and CDR2 are KGHSH and LQKENI. CDR3 protein: CASSNLAQETQYF. The CDR3 nucleotides are TGTGCCAGCTCTAACTTGGCTCAAGAGACCCAGTACTTC.

In the case of this clone: Other DNA sequences from this sample encode an identical CDR3 as well. The chain has TRBV6-5 and TRBJ2-7; possibly TRBD1 for D (6 bases). Per the germline V gene, CDR1 is MNHEY and CDR2 is SVGAGI. The CDR3 is made up of 12 amino acids. V was clipped by 4 bases and J by 3 bases, with 7 bases between them. This CDR3 is CASSSTGYEQYF. The CDR3 region has the DNA TGTGCCAGCAGTTCGACAGGCTACGAGCAGTACTTC.

Details on this clone: Other DNA variants within this sample encode the same CDR3. The V call is TRBV9, the J call TRBJ2-1; a weak D match, TRBD2 (6 bases). Trimming cost V 0 bases and J 2 bases, with 9 bases left between them. Germline assignment: CDR1 SGDLS and CDR2 YYNGEE. This CDR3 spans 15 amino acids. CDR3 residues: CASSVVGGPYNEQFF. The DNA of the CDR3 is TGTGCCAGCAGCGTAGTCGGAGGGCCCTACAATGAGCAGTTCTTC.

This clone was seen only once. V and J are TRBV20-1 and TRBJ2-7; D gene ambiguous. V was shortened by 5 bases and J by 5 bases, with 10 bases between the two germline ends. The germline gives CDR1 DFQATT, CDR2 SNEGSKA (reference sequence). The CDR3 consists of 11 residues. CDR3 residues: CSAYLPDEQYF. CDR3 DNA sequence: TGCAGTGCTTACCTCCCCGACGAGCAGTACTTC.

Concerning this clone itself: Other DNA sequences in this sample translate to the same CDR3. The chain carries TRBV28 and TRBJ1-5; D ambiguous. The CDR3 loop spans 12 amino acids. Trimming pared 5 bases from V and 6 bases from J, leaving 8 bases between. Germline CDR1 and CDR2: MDHEN and SYDVKM. The CDR3, as DNA: TGTGCCAGCAGTCCATTAAGTCAGCCCCAGCATTTT. As protein: CASSPLSQPQHF.

The J gene is TRBJ2-6, the V gene TRBV9, with D perhaps TRBD1 (5 bases). The germline V gene encodes CDR1 SGDLS and CDR2 YYNGEE. Trimming shortened V by 3 bases and J by 0 bases, and 16 bases separated the two germline ends. This CDR3 spans 18 amino acids. CDR3 protein: CASSGRQSTYSGANVLTF. The CDR3 DNA sequence: TGTGCCAGCAGCGGAAGACAGTCTACTTACTCTGGGGCCAACGTCCTGACTTTC.

A note on this clone: Other DNA sequences of this sample code for an identical CDR3. The V and J genes are TRBV6-5 and TRBJ1-2; tentatively, D is TRBD1 (6 bases). Trimming left V 6 bases short and J 4 bases short, with 9 bases between. CDR1 is MNHEY, CDR2 SVGAGI, per germline. CDR3 length: 12 residues. The CDR3 is CASRSGVYGYTF. CDR3 coding DNA: TGTGCCAGCAGATCAGGGGTCTATGGCTACACCTTC.

The chain couples TRBV27 to TRBJ2-1; 12 bases fit TRBD2. J lost 9 bases, V lost 5 bases, and 8 bases had no gene match. Germline lookup yields CDR1 MNHEY and CDR2 SMNVEV (reference sequence). The CDR3 has 15 residues. The CDR3 DNA sequence: TGTGCCAGCAGTGAGACTAGCGGGAGTAGGGGTGAGCAGTTCTTC. Protein: CASSETSGSRGEQFF.

The chain uses TRBV28 and TRBJ2-7; D may match TRBD1 or TRBD2 (5 bases each). The V end lost 7 bases, the J end lost 1 base, and 11 bases lay between the germline ends. Germline CDR1 reads MDHEN; CDR2 reads SYDVKM. The length of the CDR3 is 13 residues. CDR3 region: CASMRDGSYEQYF. CDR3 sequence (DNA): TGTGCCAGCATGAGGGACGGATCCTACGAGCAGTACTTC. Full variable domain (missing parts from reference TRBV28 and TRBJ2-7): DVKVTQSSRYLVKRTGEKVFLECVQDMDHENMFWYRQDPGLGLRLIYFSYDVKMKEKGDIPEGYSVSREKKERFSLILESASTNQTSMYLCASMRDGSYEQYFGPGTRLTVT.

The chain joins TRBV7-9 to TRBJ2-7; a possible D gene is TRBD2 (5 bases). The CDR3 runs 14 residues. The germline V and J ends were trimmed by 7 bases and 5 bases, with 18 bases remaining between them. CDR1 and CDR2 from the germline V gene are SEHNR and FQNEAQ (reference sequence). The CDR3 DNA reads TGTGCCAGCAATCTCTCGGGGTTGGTCAACGAGCAGTACTTC. Its protein product is CASNLSGLVNEQYF.

CDR3: CASGLRVWGGGRTEAFF. The CDR3, as DNA: TGTGCTAGTGGTTTGAGGGTATGGGGGGGCGGTCGAACTGAAGCTTTCTTT. This sequence joins TRBV12-5 and TRBJ1-1, with a weak D call TRBD1 (6 bases). CDR3 length: 17 residues. Germline V lookup: CDR1 LGHNT, CDR2 FRNRAP. V lost 2 bases and J lost 5, with 21 bases in between.

J is TRBJ2-2 and V is TRBV28, with 13 nucleotides matching TRBD2. There are 15 residues in the CDR3. Germline-derived CDR1 and CDR2 are MDHEN and SYDVKM. V lost 6 bases, J lost 6 bases, and 4 bases stayed unmatched. CDR3 sequence reads: CASRRTSGSSGELFF. Here the CDR3 DNA reads TGTGCCAGCAGAAGGACTAGCGGGAGTTCCGGGGAGCTGTTTTTT.

V and J are TRBV30 and TRBJ2-3; 13 nucleotides match TRBD2. Germline CDR1 and CDR2: GTSNPN and SVGIG (reference sequence). V lost 2 bases and J lost 9; bases outside the gene matches: 11. CDR3 length: 16 residues. The CDR3 loop is CAWSSRTSGGLGTQYF. The CDR3 DNA reads as TGTGCCTGGAGTTCTCGGACTAGCGGGGGATTGGGCACGCAGTATTTT. Drawing the rest from reference TRBV30 and TRBJ2-3, the complete variable domain is SQTIHQWPATLVQPVGSPLSLECTVEGTSNPNLYWYRQAAGRGLQLLFYSVGIGQISSEVPQNLSASRPQDRQFILSSKKLLLSDSGFYLCAWSSRTSGGLGTQYFGPGTRLTVL.

Note on this clone: Other DNA sequences in this sample translate to the same CDR3. The rearrangement uses TRBV2 and TRBJ2-3; 10 bases line up with TRBD2. Germline CDR1 SNHLY, CDR2 FYNNEI. Trimming took 5 bases from V and 3 from J; bases not matched to a gene: 8. CDR3 size: 16 residues. CDR3 loop: CASSPGLAGGTDTQYF. The CDR3 DNA reads TGTGCCAGCAGTCCCGGTTTAGCGGGAGGTACAGATACGCAGTATTTT.

As regards this clone: Additional DNA sequences in this sample encode the identical CDR3. The chain combines TRBV28 with TRBJ2-6; no reliable D call. Looked up from germline, CDR1 is MDHEN and CDR2 is SYDVKM. The CDR3 covers 15 residues. The germline V and J ends were trimmed by 3 bases and 0 bases, with 6 bases remaining between them. The CDR3 nucleotides read TGTGCCAGCAGTTTTGGTATCTCTGGGGCCAACGTCCTGACTTTC. It yields the protein CASSFGISGANVLTF.

The chain couples TRBV30 to TRBJ1-4; D gene uncertain. The germline V gene encodes CDR1 GTSNPN and CDR2 SVGIG (reference sequence). The CDR3 sequence is 14 residues long. V was trimmed by 4 bases and J by 4 bases, leaving 13 bases between them. The CDR3 loop reads CAWTLGRLNEKLFF. The CDR3 DNA sequence: TGTGCCTGGACCTTGGGCAGGCTTAATGAAAAACTGTTTTTT. The full variable domain, in which reference TRBV30 and TRBJ1-4 provide the parts outside the CDR3, is SQTIHQWPATLVQPVGSPLSLECTVEGTSNPNLYWYRQAAGRGLQLLFYSVGIGQISSEVPQNLSASRPQDRQFILSSKKLLLSDSGFYLCAWTLGRLNEKLFFGSGTQLSVL.

The genes are TRBV18 and TRBJ2-3; D is perhaps TRBD2 (5 bases). Germline V gene data show CDR1 as KGHSH and CDR2 as LQKENI. Trimming pared 0 bases from V and 13 bases from J, leaving 14 bases between. The CDR3 has 13 amino acids. The CDR3 loop reads CASSPPSEGPKYF. For the CDR3, the DNA is TGTGCCAGCTCACCACCTTCCGAGGGTCCCAAGTATTTT. The full variable domain, in which reference TRBV18 and TRBJ2-3 provide the parts outside the CDR3, is NAGVMQNPRHLVRRRGQEARLRCSPMKGHSHVYWYRQLPEEGLKFMVYLQKENIIDESGMPKERFSAEFPKEGPSILRIQQVVRGDSAAYFCASSPPSEGPKYFGPGTRLTVL.

The chain links TRBV19 to TRBJ1-5, with D possibly matching TRBD1 (5 bases). This CDR3 region has 13 residues. Between the trimmed V and J ends, which lost 10 bases and 7 bases, there was a span of 17 bases. Germline V CDR1 and CDR2: LNHDA, SQIVND (reference sequence). The CDR3 DNA is TGTGCCACCCGGTGGGGGAACAACCAGCCCCAGCATTTT. As protein: CATRWGNNQPQHF.

This chain connects TRBV7-2 to TRBJ2-4; no definite D call. CDR3 length: 14 amino acids. V was pared by 3 bases and J by 1 base, with 7 bases between. The germline V gene encodes CDR1 SGHTA and CDR2 FQGNSA. The CDR3 protein is CASSFSEAKNIQYF. The CDR3 DNA reads as TGTGCCAGCAGCTTTAGTGAGGCCAAAAACATTCAGTACTTC.